The 14 T cell receptor beta chains given below trace back to one sample, sequenced in a study of blood T cell repertoires in COVID-19. Sequencing was performed with immunoSEQ multiplex PCR; in TCRdb, only in-frame clones are kept and a portion is missing. Counted here are 250,000 to 350,000 clones, 80% to 95% occurring once; the ten biggest clones make up about 1.1%. Sample: PBMCs or T cells enriched from blood (not recorded which). Receptor source: a woman in her twenties or thirties who had recovered from COVID-19.

This chain uses TRBV24-1 with TRBJ2-1; 7 positions match TRBD2. The CDR3 spans 14 residues. Germline CDR1 KGHDR, CDR2 SFDVKD. The V gene end was trimmed by 9 bases and the J gene end by 7 bases; junction bases not matched to a gene: 11. CDR3 residues: CATSSWEGTNEQFF. The CDR3 bases are TGTGCCACCTCCTCCTGGGAGGGGACGAATGAGCAGTTCTTC.

The chain employs TRBV28 and TRBJ2-7, with 7 nucleotides matching TRBD1. The germline CDR1 and CDR2 sequences are MDHEN and SYDVKM. The CDR3 has 15 amino acids. The ends lost 6 bases at V and 6 bases at J; junction bases unmatched: 14. CDR3 DNA: TGTGCCAGCAGCCGAAGGGGGCTAAAGACTGGCGAGCAGTACTTC. Translating gives CASSRRGLKTGEQYF.

Notes on this clone: In the same sample, other DNA sequences code for this CDR3. The chain links TRBV7-2 to TRBJ2-7; D perhaps matches TRBD2 (6 bases). Deletions cut 3 bases from V and 3 bases from J, with 6 bases between. CDR1 SGHTA and CDR2 FQGNSA come from the germline V gene. The CDR3 covers 12 residues. CDR3 loop: CASSLDYYEQYF. The CDR3 nucleotides read TGTGCCAGCAGCTTGGACTACTACGAGCAGTACTTC.

The CDR3 spells CAWKGVDNSPLHF. CDR3 nucleotides: TGTGCCTGGAAAGGGGTAGATAATTCACCCCTCCACTTT. The chain uses TRBV30 and TRBJ1-6; perhaps TRBD1 as D (5 bases). With 4 bases removed from V and 5 bases from J, the gap between germline ends came to 9 bases. Germline V CDR1 and CDR2: GTSNPN, SVGIG (reference sequence). The CDR3 spans 13 residues.

V gene TRBV18 combines with J gene TRBJ1-5; possibly TRBD1 for D (6 bases). From germline, CDR1 is KGHSH and CDR2 LQKENI. V was clipped by 6 bases and J by 8 bases, with 20 bases between them. CDR3 length equals 15 residues. CDR3 in amino acids: CASSNDQGREKPQHF. CDR3 DNA sequence: TGTGCCAGCTCCAATGATCAGGGGAGGGAGAAGCCCCAGCATTTT.

The genes are TRBV27 and TRBJ1-1; D is ambiguous. Germline V gene sequence: CDR1 MNHEY, CDR2 SMNVEV (reference sequence). Trimming cost V 4 bases and J 4 bases, with 16 bases left between them. The length of the CDR3 is 15 residues. This CDR3 reads CASSSRVPRGTEAFF. Written as DNA, the CDR3 is TGTGCCAGCAGTTCCCGGGTCCCACGGGGCACTGAAGCTTTCTTT.

This sequence joins TRBV28 and TRBJ2-2; TRBD2 matches at 13 bases. Germline V gives CDR1 MDHEN, CDR2 SYDVKM. The CDR3 contains 15 residues. V shed 4 bases, J shed 6 bases, and the junction held 2 bases outside the gene matches. CDR3 loop: CASSSGLAGAGELFF. Here the CDR3 DNA reads TGTGCCAGCAGTTCCGGACTAGCGGGAGCCGGGGAGCTGTTTTTT.

The rearrangement uses TRBV18 and TRBJ1-3; possible D gene TRBD1, 6 bases. This CDR3 spans 15 amino acids. The germline CDR1 and CDR2 sequences are KGHSH and LQKENI. V gave up 3 bases and J gave up 4 bases, with 13 bases separating them. DNA for the CDR3: TGTGCCAGCTCACCCGGGGCAGGGGACGGAAACACCATATATTTT. Protein product: CASSPGAGDGNTIYF.

This clone was recorded only once. CDR3 sequence (DNA): TGTGCCAGCAGTCCCGGGAGGGGGCTAGCGGGAGGTAGAGAGACCCAGTACTTC. It is translated as CASSPGRGLAGGRETQYF. V usage is TRBV28 and J usage is TRBJ2-5; 11 nucleotides line up with TRBD2. Germline V gene sequence: CDR1 MDHEN, CDR2 SYDVKM. With V trimmed by 5 bases and J by 4 bases, 15 bases remained unmatched. This CDR3 comprises 18 residues. The whole variable domain, remainder taken from reference TRBV28 and TRBJ2-5, is DVKVTQSSRYLVKRTGEKVFLECVQDMDHENMFWYRQDPGLGLRLIYFSYDVKMKEKGDIPEGYSVSREKKERFSLILESASTNQTSMYLCASSPGRGLAGGRETQYFGPGTRLLVL.

The V call is TRBV5-4, the J call TRBJ2-6, with TRBD1 identical over 10 bases. The V gene's germline CDR1 is SGHNT and CDR2 YYREEE (reference sequence). There are 15 residues in the CDR3. With V trimmed by 0 bases and J by 6 bases, 0 bases remained unmatched. CDR3 bases: TGTGCCAGCAGCTTGGGACAGGGGGCGGCCAACGTCCTGACTTTC. It translates to CASSLGQGAANVLTF.

The chain is built from TRBV6-5 and TRBJ2-6, with D unresolved. The CDR3 sequence is 14 residues long. Per germline, CDR1 MNHEY and CDR2 SVGAGI. Trimming removed 10 bases from V and 0 bases from J, with 10 bases in between. CDR3 amino acids: CATRGHSGANVLTF. Written as DNA, the CDR3 is TGTGCCACCCGAGGCCACTCTGGGGCCAACGTCCTGACTTTC.

The chain links TRBV5-5 to TRBJ1-2; D unresolved. The CDR3 has 16 residues. The V gene's germline CDR1 is SGHKS and CDR2 YYEKEE (reference sequence). V gave up 0 bases and J gave up 4 bases, with 16 bases separating them. This chain's CDR3 is CASSLGMSTTSYGYTF. In DNA form, the CDR3 reads TGTGCCAGCAGCTTGGGAATGAGTACAACTAGCTATGGCTACACCTTC.

This chain uses TRBV5-4 with TRBJ2-7; 11 bases map to TRBD2. This CDR3 contains 15 residues. Trimming took 1 base from V and 5 from J; bases not matched to a gene: 5. Germline V gene sequence: CDR1 SGHNT, CDR2 YYREEE (reference sequence). CDR3: CASSLKTSGKNEQYF. In DNA form, the CDR3 reads TGTGCCAGCAGCTTGAAGACTAGCGGGAAAAACGAGCAGTACTTC.

V usage is TRBV10-3 and J usage is TRBJ1-4; 8 bases match TRBD1. In germline, CDR1 is ENHRY, CDR2 SYGVKD. After removal of 3 bases from V and 8 bases from J, the junction contained 5 bases not matched to a gene. CDR3 length: 14 residues. CDR3: CAISEGQGGEKLFF. In DNA form, the CDR3 reads TGTGCCATCAGTGAAGGACAGGGAGGAGAAAAACTGTTTTTT.